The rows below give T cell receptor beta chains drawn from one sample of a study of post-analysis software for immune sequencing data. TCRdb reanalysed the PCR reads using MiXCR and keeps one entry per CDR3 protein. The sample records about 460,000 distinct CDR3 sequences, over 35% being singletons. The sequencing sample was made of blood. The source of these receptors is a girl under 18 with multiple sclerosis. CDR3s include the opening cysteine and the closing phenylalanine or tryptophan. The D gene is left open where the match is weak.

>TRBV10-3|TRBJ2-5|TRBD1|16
CAISDRDRVLQETQYF
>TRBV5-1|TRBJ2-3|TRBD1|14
CASSQDRGIDTQYF
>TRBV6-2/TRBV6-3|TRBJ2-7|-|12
CASSYSFFEQYF
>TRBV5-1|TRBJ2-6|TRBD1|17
CASSSGQGNYGANVLTF
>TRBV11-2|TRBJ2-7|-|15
CASSLGEGDVYEQYF
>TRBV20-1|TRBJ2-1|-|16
CSARGGRAVSYNEQFF
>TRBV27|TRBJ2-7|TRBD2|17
CASSSRTSGSHYNEQYF
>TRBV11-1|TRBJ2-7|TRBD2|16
CASSSGLAGGRYEQYF
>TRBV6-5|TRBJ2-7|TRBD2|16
CASSYGGAGGLYEQYF
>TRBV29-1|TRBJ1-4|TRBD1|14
CSVRQGPTNEKLFF
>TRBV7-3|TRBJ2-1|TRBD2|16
CASSSLTSGVNNEQFF
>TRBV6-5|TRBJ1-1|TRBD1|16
CASSYRRQGANTEAFF
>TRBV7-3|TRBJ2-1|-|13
CASSLAYQNEQFF
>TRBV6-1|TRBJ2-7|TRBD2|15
CASSVEGGPSYEQYF
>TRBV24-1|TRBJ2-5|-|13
CATSDQKWETQYF
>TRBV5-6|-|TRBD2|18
CASSYAAAISSGSYEQYF
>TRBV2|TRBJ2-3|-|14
CASSETPSTDTQYF
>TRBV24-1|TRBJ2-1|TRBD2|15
CATSDRGGGSNEQFF
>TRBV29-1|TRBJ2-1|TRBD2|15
CSAAGTSYSYNEQFF
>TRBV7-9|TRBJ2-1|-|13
CASDAGTTNEQFF
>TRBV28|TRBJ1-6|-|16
CASSADSGVDNSPLHF
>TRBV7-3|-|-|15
CASSLVGLTTSEQYF
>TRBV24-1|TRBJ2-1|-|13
CATKSPGGGEQFF
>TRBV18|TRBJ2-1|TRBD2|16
CASSSTPAGGHNEQFF
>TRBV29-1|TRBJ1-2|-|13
CSGMDRSSGGYTF
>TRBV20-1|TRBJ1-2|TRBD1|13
CSAPRTGGYGYTF